The 23 T cell receptor beta chains listed next were all sequenced from one sample in a study of T cells in Graves' hyperthyroidism and ophthalmopathy. TCR beta CDR3 regions were amplified from RNA. Using the HTBI primer set, a first-round RT-PCR was run on the TCR CDR3. In TCRdb, the multiplex PCR reads were re-called with MiXCR into one record per CDR3 protein. Counted here are 250,000 to 300,000 distinct CDR3 sequences, approximately 14% occurring once; the ten biggest clones make up approximately 12%. The sequencing input was blood. Receptors originate from a woman between 40 and 50 years old with Graves' hyperthyroidism that later progressed to Graves' ophthalmopathy.

In this sample, this clonotype turned up many times. DNA for the CDR3: TGTGCCAGCAGTTTGGAGGCGGGACACTATAATTCACCCCTCCACTTT. This codes for CASSLEAGHYNSPLHF. This chain joins TRBV27 and TRBJ1-6, with D possibly matching TRBD1 (6 bases). The CDR3 is made up of 16 amino acids. Trimming took 3 bases from V and 3 from J, leaving 12 bases between them. CDR1 and CDR2 (germline): MNHEY, SMNVEV (reference sequence).

V usage is TRBV6-2 or TRBV6-3 and J usage is TRBJ2-7; maybe TRBD2 (5 bases). The CDR3 covers 16 residues. The V gene's germline CDR1 is MNHEY and CDR2 SVGEGT. Trimming stripped 0 bases from V and 3 bases from J, with 15 bases between. CDR3 residues: CASSYSTVGVGYEQYF. The CDR3 coding sequence is TGTGCCAGCAGTTACTCGACGGTGGGAGTGGGCTACGAGCAGTACTTC.

This chain uses TRBV19 with TRBJ1-1, with 7 bases fitting TRBD1. The J segment lost 1 base and the V segment lost 8 bases, leaving 10 bases of the junction unmatched. CDR3 size: 15 residues. Germline V gene lookup returns CDR1 LNHDA and CDR2 SQIVND (reference sequence). The CDR3, as DNA: TGTGCCAGTTCGACAGGGTTGGTCTGGAACACTGAAGCTTTCTTT. Translated: CASSTGLVWNTEAFF.

This clonotype was observed many times. The J gene is TRBJ1-4, the V gene TRBV11-2; no firm D call. CDR3 size: 13 residues. The germline V gene encodes CDR1 SGHAT and CDR2 FQNNGV. Trimming stripped 0 bases from V and 13 bases from J, with 12 bases between. Here the CDR3 DNA reads TGTGCCAGCAGCTTAGATTTCTCGGGAGGACTGTTTTTT. Translation gives CASSLDFSGGLFF.

At least ten counts were recorded for this clonotype. The chain employs TRBV18 and TRBJ2-2; TRBD1 or TRBD2 may be the D gene (6 bases each). The CDR3 loop spans 17 amino acids. Germline V gene data show CDR1 as KGHSH and CDR2 as LQKENI. V was pared by 3 bases and J by 3 bases, with 17 bases between. DNA of the CDR3: TGTGCCAGCTCACCCTGGGGGGCCCAGGTGGACACCGGGGAGCTGTTTTTT. It yields the protein CASSPWGAQVDTGELFF.

This clonotype was seen a few times. The CDR3 reads CASLHRDSYNEQFF. The CDR3 nucleotides are TGTGCCAGCTTACACAGGGATTCCTACAATGAGCAGTTCTTC. The chain employs TRBV18 and TRBJ2-1, with D tentatively TRBD1 (6 bases). The ends were cut back, 7 bases at V and 1 base at J, with 11 bases in the middle. The CDR3 runs 14 residues. From germline, CDR1 is KGHSH and CDR2 LQKENI.

This clonotype was seen many times. The chain uses TRBV28 and TRBJ2-7; no reliable D call. The V gene's germline CDR1 is MDHEN and CDR2 SYDVKM. CDR3 length equals 13 residues. Trimming left V 2 bases short and J 7 bases short, with 12 bases between. CDR3 protein: CASSLRFGWEQYF. CDR3 nucleotide sequence: TGTGCCAGCAGTTTACGCTTCGGTTGGGAGCAGTACTTC.

This clonotype occurred many times. This sequence joins TRBV5-1 and TRBJ1-1; 7 bases line up with TRBD1. CDR3 length: 12 residues. The J segment lost 12 bases and the V segment lost 4 bases, leaving 9 bases of the junction unmatched. The germline V gene encodes CDR1 SGHRS and CDR2 YFSETQ. CDR3 sequence: CASSLPQGKTFF. The CDR3 DNA reads TGCGCCAGCAGCCTCCCACAGGGGAAGACTTTCTTT.

This clonotype came up many times. V and J are TRBV7-9 and TRBJ2-1; D may correspond to TRBD1 or TRBD2 (5 bases each). Germline CDR1 and CDR2: SEHNR and FQNEAQ (reference sequence). Trimming cost V 10 bases and J 6 bases, with 22 bases left between them. CDR3 size: 15 residues. The CDR3 nucleotides read TGTGCCACCGGTCCCGGGACGCTCTTCCGCAATGAGCAGTTCTTC. This codes for CATGPGTLFRNEQFF.

This clonotype was seen many times. The chain joins TRBV2 to TRBJ2-7; no clear D. Trimming pared 7 bases from V and 2 bases from J, leaving 9 bases between. The CDR3 extends over 12 amino acids. Germline CDR1 reads SNHLY; CDR2 reads FYNNEI. CDR3 coding DNA: TGTGCCAGCAATACTCGGACCTACGAGCAGTACTTC. Protein product: CASNTRTYEQYF.

With respect to this clonotype: This sequence may be a read error, since a much larger clone differs from it by one base. This chain connects TRBV28 to TRBJ1-1, with D hard to call. Between the trimmed V and J ends, which lost 6 bases and 0 bases, there was a span of 14 bases. The CDR3 is 15 amino acids. The germline V gene encodes CDR1 MDHEN and CDR2 SYDVKM. CDR3 DNA sequence: TGTGCCAGCAGCCCAAGTCTACGGTTGAACACTGAAGCTTTCTTT. It yields the protein CASSPSLRLNTEAFF. Supplemented by reference TRBV28 and TRBJ1-1, the full variable domain reads DVKVTQSSRYLVKRTGEKVFLECVQDMDHENMFWYRQDPGLGLRLIYFSYDVKMKEKGDIPEGYSVSREKKERFSLILESASTNQTSMYLCASSPSLRLNTEAFFGQGTRLTVV.

This clonotype was detected only a few times. V gene TRBV12-3 or TRBV12-4 combines with J gene TRBJ1-2, with a possible D match to TRBD1 (6 bases). This CDR3 contains 15 residues. V lost 0 bases, J lost 4 bases, and 12 bases lay in between. The CDR3 sequence is CASSLALRDIYGYTF. The DNA of the CDR3 is TGTGCCAGCAGTTTAGCCCTAAGGGACATCTATGGCTACACCTTC.

In its sample, this clonotype was seen many times. The CDR3 nucleotides read TGTGCCAGCAGTTTGGGGGTCCAAACTGAAGCTTTCTTT. It specifies CASSLGVQTEAFF. The genes are TRBV28 and TRBJ1-1, with a tentative D call TRBD1 (5 bases). The CDR3 has 13 residues. V dropped 3 bases and J dropped 5 bases, with 10 bases sitting between them. Germline V lookup: CDR1 MDHEN, CDR2 SYDVKM.

Details on this clonotype: An end of the junction does not agree with germline; a read error may underlie this. The CDR3 here is CASSKNIEAFF. Here the CDR3 DNA reads TGTGCCAGCAGCAAAAACATTGAAGCTTTCTTT. The chain has TRBV28 and TRBJ1-1; D is unclear. This CDR3 is 11 amino acids long. Germline-derived CDR1 and CDR2 are MDHEN and SYDVKM.

In its sample, this clonotype was seen many times. The rearrangement joins TRBV9 to TRBJ2-1; TRBD2 matches at 7 bases. J lost 5 bases, V lost 3 bases, and 8 bases had no gene match. CDR1 and CDR2 (germline): SGDLS, YYNGEE. The CDR3 loop spans 15 amino acids. The CDR3 DNA reads as TGTGCCAGCAGCGAACATGGAGCGGGGAACAATGAGCAGTTCTTC. This encodes CASSEHGAGNNEQFF.

This chain connects TRBV5-1 to TRBJ1-5; D not certain. This CDR3 has 13 amino acids. Deletions cut 4 bases from V and 7 bases from J, with 12 bases between. Looked up from germline, CDR1 is SGHRS and CDR2 is YFSETQ. CDR3 sequence reads: CASSMGLQQPQHF. The CDR3, as DNA: TGCGCCAGCAGCATGGGGTTGCAACAGCCCCAGCATTTT.

This clonotype was counted between two and nine times. The J gene is TRBJ1-2, the V gene TRBV27; D uncertain. Germline loops: CDR1 MNHEY, CDR2 SMNVEV (reference sequence). The CDR3 has 16 residues. Trimming removed 5 bases from V and 5 bases from J, with 21 bases in between. This chain's CDR3 is CASSPHPWKIWYGYTF. The CDR3 DNA is TGTGCCAGCAGTCCCCATCCCTGGAAGATTTGGTATGGCTACACCTTC.

This clonotype has at least ten counts. This sequence joins TRBV20-1 and TRBJ2-7; D unresolved. This CDR3 has 15 amino acids. Trimming removed 3 bases from V and 3 bases from J, with 18 bases in between. Germline V lookup: CDR1 DFQATT, CDR2 SNEGSKA (reference sequence). The CDR3 is CSASYLRRSVYEQYF. In DNA form, the CDR3 reads TGCAGTGCTAGCTATCTTAGACGGAGTGTCTACGAGCAGTACTTC.

Many counts were recorded for this clonotype. The rearrangement uses TRBV11-2 and TRBJ2-1, with 8 bases fitting TRBD2. This CDR3 is 15 amino acids long. The V segment lost 7 bases and the J segment 9 bases; nucleotides outside the gene matches: 14. Germline CDR1 and CDR2: SGHAT and FQNNGV. This CDR3 is CASNALADGWGEQFF. The CDR3, as DNA: TGTGCCAGCAACGCACTAGCGGATGGCTGGGGTGAGCAGTTCTTC.

Written as DNA, the CDR3 is TGCAGTGCTAGAGATCTAGGACAGGGCGCCGGTTCACCCCTCCACTTT. This codes for CSARDLGQGAGSPLHF. The chain recombines TRBV20-1 with TRBJ1-6; 8 nucleotides align to TRBD1. This CDR3 has 16 residues. The V gene end was trimmed by 0 bases and the J gene end by 9 bases; junction bases not matched to a gene: 10. Germline V lookup: CDR1 DFQATT, CDR2 SNEGSKA (reference sequence).

In this sample, this clonotype turned up many times. The rearrangement joins TRBV6-1 to TRBJ2-5; TRBD2 matches 9 bases. V dropped 7 bases and J dropped 9; count of bases not matched to a gene: 15. Germline V gene data show CDR1 as MNHNS and CDR2 as SASEGT. This CDR3 is 15 amino acids long. DNA of the CDR3: TGTGCCAGCACCGCGGGGGGGGGACACTATGTTCCCCAGTACTTC. Encoded protein: CASTAGGGHYVPQYF.

With regard to this clonotype: One end of the junction varies from germline; a read error may be responsible. This chain uses TRBV7-7 with TRBJ2-1; 9 bases map to TRBD2. Germline loops: CDR1 SSHAT, CDR2 FNYEAQ (reference sequence). The CDR3 spans 16 residues. The CDR3: CASSLTPSGTYNEQFF. The CDR3 coding sequence is TGTGCTAGCAGCTTAACCCCTAGCGGGACCTACAATGAGCAGTTCTTC.

The chain joins TRBV12-3 or TRBV12-4 to TRBJ1-3; TRBD1 might be the D (6 bases). V lost 8 bases, J lost 4 bases, and 18 bases lay in between. The CDR3 consists of 15 residues. CDR3 loop: CASGKQGGLGNTIYF. CDR3 nucleotides: TGTGCCAGCGGCAAACAGGGTGGATTAGGAAACACCATATATTTT.